The 9 T cell receptor beta chains below all came from one sample that was sequenced in a study of blood T cells in healthy people across ages. The authors ran a second PCR of 7 to 11 cycles using a sample-barcoded 5' primer and a J-beta primer mix. MiXCR was run by TCRdb on the 5' RACE reads, yielding one entry per CDR3 protein. The sample has about a million distinct CDR3 sequences, roughly 47% seen once. The specimen was blood. The receptors come from a woman aged 55-75 years in good health.

The rearrangement joins TRBV20-1 to TRBJ2-7; 9 nucleotides match TRBD2. The CDR3 runs to 12 residues. After removal of 3 bases from V and 6 bases from J, the junction contained 3 bases not matched to a gene. Germline CDR1 reads DFQATT; CDR2 reads SNEGSKA (reference sequence). The CDR3 reads CSASLAGIEQYF. DNA of the CDR3: TGCAGTGCTAGCCTAGCGGGAATCGAGCAGTACTTC.

The genes are TRBV12-3 or TRBV12-4 and TRBJ2-1; 8 nucleotides agree with TRBD1. Germline trimming cut 3 bases from V and 2 bases from J; bases unmatched to any gene: 3. The CDR3 totals 15 residues. The CDR3 DNA follows: TGTGCCAGCAGTTTTAGACAGGGGCCCTACAATGAGCAGTTCTTC. Translated: CASSFRQGPYNEQFF.

This clonotype was seen a handful of times. This sequence joins TRBV7-9 and TRBJ2-7; D gene uncertain. The germline CDR1 and CDR2 sequences are SEHNR and FQNEAQ (reference sequence). This CDR3 has 15 amino acids. The V gene lost 3 bases and the J gene lost 2 bases, with 14 bases spanning the gap. Here the CDR3 DNA reads TGTGCCAGCAGCTTCCTAAGGACGGGCGCCTACGAGCAGTACTTC. It translates to CASSFLRTGAYEQYF. The entire variable domain, with the rest obtained from reference TRBV7-9 and TRBJ2-7, is as follows: DTGVSQNPRHKITKRGQNVTFRCDPISEHNRLYWYRQTLGQGPEFLTYFQNEAQLEKSRLLSDRFSAERPKGSFSTLEIQRTEQGDSAMYLCASSFLRTGAYEQYFGPGTRLTVT.

The CDR3 coding sequence is TGTGCCAGCAGCTTCAGGATAGCGGGCCCTAATGAGCAGTTCTTC. This codes for CASSFRIAGPNEQFF. V gene TRBV5-6 combines with J gene TRBJ2-1; 7 bases agree with TRBD2. This CDR3 spans 15 amino acids. Trimming at V came to 2 bases and at J to 7 bases, leaving 9 bases not matched to a gene. The germline V gene has CDR1 SGHDT and CDR2 YYEEEE. The complete variable domain, with remaining parts taken from reference TRBV5-6 and TRBJ2-1, reads DAGVTQSPTHLIKTRGQQVTLRCSPKSGHDTVSWYQQALGQGPQFIFQYYEEEERQRGNFPDRFSGHQFPNYSSELNVNALLLGDSALYLCASSFRIAGPNEQFFGPGTRLTVL.

Remarks on this clonotype: At one boundary the junction diverges from the germline segment, which might be a read error. The rearrangement joins TRBV7-9 to TRBJ1-2; 9 nucleotides line up with TRBD1. Germline V CDR1 and CDR2: SEHNR, FQNEAQ (reference sequence). CDR3 length: 16 amino acids. For the CDR3, the DNA is TGTGCCAGCAGCTACGGGACAGGGCAAATTAACTATGACTACACCTTC. Its protein is CASSYGTGQINYDYTF.

This chain connects TRBV11-2 to TRBJ2-5; 9 positions match TRBD2. The CDR3 length is 17 residues. V dropped 5 bases and J dropped 2; count of bases not matched to a gene: 12. Per germline, CDR1 SGHAT and CDR2 FQNNGV. CDR3 DNA: TGTGCCAGCAGCGAAGACGTCGGACTAGCGCTACAAGAGACCCAGTACTTC. It is translated as CASSEDVGLALQETQYF.

CDR3: CASSLVGTSSGANVLTF. CDR3 in DNA: TGTGCCAGCAGCTTAGTGGGGACATCTTCTGGGGCCAACGTCCTGACTTTC. The genes are TRBV7-2 and TRBJ2-6; D perhaps matches TRBD1 (6 bases). The V gene's germline CDR1 is SGHTA and CDR2 FQGNSA. Trimming took off 1 base at V and 1 base at J, with 11 bases between the two ends. The CDR3 totals 17 residues.

V usage is TRBV6-5 and J usage is TRBJ2-5; D is ambiguous. The J call may not be correct, given that the DNA end is closer to TRBJ2-7. The CDR3 sequence is 11 residues long. CDR1 and CDR2 (germline): MNHEY, SVGAGI. The CDR3 sequence is CASSRNDEQYF. DNA of the CDR3: TGTGCCAGCAGTAGAAACGACGAGCAGTACTTC.

The J gene is TRBJ2-5, the V gene TRBV21-1. TRBV21-1 has pseudogene status. This CDR3 has 13 residues. CDR3 sequence reads: CASSKGLQETQYF. CDR3 bases: TGTGCCAGCAGCAAAGGCCTTCAAGAGACCCAGTACTTC.